These 12 T cell receptor beta chains originate from one sample sequenced in a study of Graves' ophthalmopathy and Graves' hyperthyroidism (dated by TCRdb to 2016 to 2019). TCRdb shows the sequencer as Illumina HiSeq 2000. For repertoire sequencing, TCR beta CDR3 regions were amplified from RNA transcripts. HTBI primers and the Qiagen OneStep RT-PCR kit were used in a first-round RT-PCR, which was followed by a second-round multiplex PCR, size selection and purification. TCRdb reran the public reads through fastp at Q25 and MiXCR, keeping productive beta chains. Each entry merges the rows of one CDR3 protein and shows their most common DNA and genes. This sample lists 40,000 to 45,000 distinct CDR3 sequences; about 51% were detected once. More than 15% of the sample comes from the top ten. The sequenced sample was peripheral blood. The receptors shown here come from an adult man with Graves' ophthalmopathy.

The genes are TRBV10-2 and TRBJ2-1; 9 bases fit TRBD1. The CDR3 loop spans 14 amino acids. Germline CDR1 reads WSHSY; CDR2 reads SAAADI. With V trimmed by 6 bases and J by 8 bases, 8 bases remained unmatched. The CDR3 bases are TGCGCCAGCAGGGGGGGACAGGGCTCAGATGAGCAGTTCTTC. Translation: CASRGGQGSDEQFF.

The chain has TRBV7-9 and TRBJ1-1, with D possibly matching TRBD1 (5 bases). Germline values: CDR1 SEHNR, CDR2 FQNEAQ (reference sequence). The CDR3 is made up of 13 amino acids. CDR3 amino acids: CGGSPDSNTEAFF. The CDR3 DNA reads TGTGGCGGCAGCCCTGACAGTAACACTGAAGCTTTCTTT.

This clonotype is medium-sized in the sample. V and J are TRBV29-1 and TRBJ1-4; D is perhaps TRBD1 (6 bases). Germline V gene sequence: CDR1 SQVTM, CDR2 ANQGSEA. V was shortened by 7 bases and J by 5 bases, with 11 bases between the two germline ends. The length of the CDR3 is 12 residues. CDR3 in DNA: TGCAGCGCGGGACATGGAAATGAAAAACTGTTTTTT. It yields the protein CSAGHGNEKLFF. Filled out from reference TRBV29-1 and TRBJ1-4, the complete variable domain reads SAVISQKPSRDICQRGTSLTIQCQVDSQVTMMFWYRQQPGQSLTLIATANQGSEATYESGFVIDKFPISRPNLTFSTLTVSNMSPEDSSIYLCSAGHGNEKLFFGSGTQLSVL.

The chain is built from TRBV20-1 and TRBJ2-1, with 9 positions matching TRBD2. Per germline, CDR1 DFQATT and CDR2 SNEGSKA (reference sequence). CDR3 size: 13 residues. With 3 bases clipped from V and 6 bases from J, the junction kept 3 bases outside the gene matches. CDR3 sequence reads: CSASAGGFNEQFF. In DNA form, the CDR3 reads TGCAGTGCTAGTGCGGGGGGGTTCAATGAGCAGTTCTTC.

The gene calls are TRBV24-1 and TRBJ2-6, with 9 bases matching TRBD1. J gave up 0 bases and V 9 bases, and 11 bases lay outside the gene matches. Germline CDR1 reads KGHDR; CDR2 reads SFDVKD. CDR3 size: 18 residues. The CDR3 DNA reads TGTGCCACCTCCTATGACAGGGGGACCTCCTCTGGGGCCAACGTCCTGACTTTC. Residues: CATSYDRGTSSGANVLTF.

This clonotype is medium-sized within its sample. The chain couples TRBV24-1 to TRBJ1-2; D gene uncertain. Deletions cut 6 bases from V and 6 bases from J, with 10 bases between. The CDR3 is 12 residues long. Germline CDR1 KGHDR, CDR2 SFDVKD. In DNA, the CDR3 is TGTGCCACCAGTCTCGCAGGCCATGGCTACACCTTC. This sequence encodes CATSLAGHGYTF.

This chain uses TRBV25-1 with TRBJ2-6, with unresolved D. Trimming cost V 3 bases and J 2 bases, with 8 bases left between them. Germline lookup yields CDR1 MGHDK and CDR2 SYGVNS. There are 15 residues in the CDR3. Written as DNA, the CDR3 is TGTGCCAGCAGTGATACGGCTCCTGGGGCCAACGTCCTGACTTTC. This codes for CASSDTAPGANVLTF.

The table lists this clonotype with many counts. The chain recombines TRBV12-3 or TRBV12-4 with TRBJ2-5; 8 nucleotides line up with TRBD2. J was trimmed by 7 bases and V by 7 bases; bases with no gene match: 8. This CDR3 contains 13 residues. The CDR3 protein is CASKPGLGGTQYF. CDR3 coding DNA: TGTGCCAGCAAACCGGGACTAGGGGGGACCCAGTACTTC.

The chain recombines TRBV7-2 with TRBJ1-5; possibly TRBD1 for D (5 bases). CDR3 length equals 16 residues. Germline CDR1 reads SGHTA; CDR2 reads FQGNSA. V lost 5 bases and J 4 bases, leaving 18 bases between the germline ends. The CDR3 sequence is CASSTPSGGGNQPQHF. The CDR3 DNA sequence: TGTGCCAGCAGCACACCTAGCGGGGGAGGGAATCAGCCCCAGCATTTT.

The chain joins TRBV18 to TRBJ2-7; maybe TRBD2 (5 bases). The germline V gene encodes CDR1 KGHSH and CDR2 LQKENI. This CDR3 region has 14 residues. Trimming cost V 1 base and J 6 bases, with 13 bases left between them. As DNA, the CDR3 is TGTGCCAGCTCACCACAGGTAGAGGGTAGCGAGCAGTACGTC. Translation: CASSPQVEGSEQYV.

This clonotype was recorded at least ten times. The chain combines TRBV20-1 with TRBJ2-4; 8 bases are shared with TRBD2. CDR1 DFQATT and CDR2 SNEGSKA come from the germline V gene (reference sequence). V lost 0 bases to trimming and J lost 5 bases; unmatched junction nucleotides: 6. This CDR3 comprises 15 residues. The CDR3 DNA reads TGCAGTGCTAGAGATCGGGAGGGGGTGGAAAACATTCAGTACTTC. It codes for CSARDREGVENIQYF.

A few counts support this clonotype. A much more abundant neighbour one base away suggests this may be a read error. V usage is TRBV24-1 and J usage is TRBJ1-2; tentatively, D is TRBD1 (5 bases). The germline CDR1 and CDR2 sequences are KGHDR and SFDVKD. This CDR3 region has 12 residues. Trimming left V 12 bases short and J 4 bases short, with 14 bases between. As DNA, the CDR3 is TGTGCCCGCAGTACGAGGGGCTATGGCTACACCTTC. It codes for CARSTRGYGYTF.